The 21 T cell receptor beta chains listed next were all sequenced from one sample in a study of prognosis after radiotherapy for stage I lung cancer. Multiplex PCR in two rounds served to amplify TCR beta CDR3 from genomic DNA. The first round of PCR was done with primers that matched each TRBV and TRBJ gene. TCRdb re-called the multiplex PCR reads with MiXCR, one entry per CDR3 protein. The table has more than 30,000 distinct CDR3 sequences, about 39% seen once. The sequencing here drew on PBMCs, taken before or after stereotactic body radiation therapy (not recorded which). The receptor set was obtained from a donor older than 45 with non-small cell lung cancer.

This clonotype was found many times. The chain joins TRBV19 to TRBJ2-7; tentatively, D is TRBD1 (6 bases). Germline V gene data show CDR1 as LNHDA and CDR2 as SQIVND (reference sequence). CDR3 length: 15 amino acids. The V and J ends lost 3 bases and 3 bases respectively, with 15 bases between them. CDR3 amino acids: CASSISGVRGYEQYF. The CDR3 DNA follows: TGTGCCAGTAGTATCTCAGGGGTTAGGGGCTACGAGCAGTACTTC.

This clonotype was recorded many times. The V and J genes are TRBV5-1 and TRBJ2-7, with D tentatively TRBD2 (5 bases). The V gene's germline CDR1 is SGHRS and CDR2 YFSETQ. This CDR3 is 12 amino acids long. The V and J ends lost 1 base and 7 bases respectively, with 9 bases between them. The CDR3: CASSLIGGEQYF. The CDR3, as DNA: TGCGCCAGCAGCTTGATAGGCGGGGAGCAGTACTTC.

This chain links TRBV5-1 with TRBJ2-3; 9 nucleotides match TRBD1. V lost 0 bases to trimming and J lost 4 bases; unmatched junction nucleotides: 3. Per germline, CDR1 SGHRS and CDR2 YFSETQ. CDR3 size: 15 residues. DNA for the CDR3: TGCGCCAGCAGCTTGGAGACAGGGGGTGCAGATACGCAGTATTTT. Amino acid sequence: CASSLETGGADTQYF.

This clonotype is medium-sized within its sample. The rearrangement joins TRBV6-2 or TRBV6-3 to TRBJ2-7, with TRBD2 matching over 10 bases. The CDR3 runs 15 residues. After removal of 5 bases from V and 3 bases from J, the junction contained 7 bases not matched to a gene. CDR1 and CDR2 from the germline V gene are MNHEY and SVGEGT. CDR3 coding DNA: TGTGCCAGCAGTGCCCAGCGGGAGGGTTTCTACGAGCAGTACTTC. Its translation is CASSAQREGFYEQYF.

This clonotype is medium-sized in the sample. This chain joins TRBV6-1 and TRBJ1-1; TRBD1 matches 8 bases. Germline CDR1 MNHNS, CDR2 SASEGT. The CDR3 covers 15 residues. With 4 bases clipped from V and 5 bases from J, the junction kept 9 bases outside the gene matches. CDR3 in amino acids: CASSAQRQGWTEAFF. The CDR3 DNA follows: TGTGCCAGCAGTGCCCAACGACAGGGGTGGACTGAAGCTTTCTTT.

This clonotype was observed many times. The chain is built from TRBV5-1 and TRBJ1-3; possibly TRBD1 for D (6 bases). CDR1 is SGHRS, CDR2 YFSETQ, per germline. CDR3 length equals 16 residues. V shed 4 bases and J shed 0 bases, with 14 bases lying between them. This chain's CDR3 is CASSPTTGSSGNTIYF. CDR3 bases: TGCGCCAGCAGCCCGACCACAGGGTCCTCTGGAAACACCATATATTTT.

The rearrangement joins TRBV20-1 to TRBJ2-7; 7 nucleotides align to TRBD1. The CDR3 is 17 residues long. CDR1 and CDR2 (germline): DFQATT, SNEGSKA (reference sequence). V dropped 3 bases and J dropped 1; count of bases not matched to a gene: 15. The CDR3 reads CSARHRDSGIPSYEQYF. For the CDR3, the DNA is TGCAGTGCTAGGCACCGGGACAGTGGGATTCCTTCCTACGAGCAGTACTTC.

The table lists this clonotype with many counts. The rearrangement joins TRBV24-1 to TRBJ2-3, with D hard to call. Germline V gene sequence: CDR1 KGHDR, CDR2 SFDVKD. The CDR3 spans 12 residues. V lost 3 bases and J lost 6, with 6 bases in between. CDR3 region: CATSDRRDTQYF. In nucleotides, the CDR3 is TGTGCCACCAGTGATCGTAGGGATACGCAGTATTTT.

At least ten counts were recorded for this clonotype. The chain uses TRBV30 and TRBJ1-1; D remains unclear. The CDR3 has 13 residues. Germline V CDR1 and CDR2: GTSNPN, SVGIG (reference sequence). Trimming left V 0 bases short and J 1 base short, with 6 bases between. CDR3 amino acids: CAWSVQANTEAFF. The CDR3 nucleotides are TGTGCCTGGAGTGTACAAGCGAACACTGAAGCTTTCTTT.

This clonotype has a count of ten or more. This chain joins TRBV19 and TRBJ2-3; 9 nucleotides align to TRBD2. Trimming cost V 3 bases and J 4 bases; bases outside gene matches: 5. Germline values: CDR1 LNHDA, CDR2 SQIVND (reference sequence). The CDR3 has 15 residues. The CDR3 here is CASSIGSGGADTQYF. The CDR3 DNA reads TGTGCCAGTAGTATTGGTAGCGGGGGTGCAGATACGCAGTATTTT.

Regarding this clonotype: A far bigger clonotype differs at one base, so this is likely a read error. The chain is built from TRBV6-4 and TRBJ1-1; D might be TRBD1 (5 bases). This CDR3 spans 16 amino acids. Looked up from germline, CDR1 is MRHNA and CDR2 is SNTAGT. The CDR3 is CASSGRGWSRNTESFF. DNA of the CDR3: TGTGCCAGCAGTGGGAGGGGCTGGAGTAGGAACACTGAATCTTTCTTT.

This clonotype was found many times. A single base separates this from a much larger clone, so it may be a read error. J is TRBJ1-3 and V is TRBV6-2 or TRBV6-3; D remains unclear. Trimming cost V 8 bases and J 5 bases, with 10 bases left between them. This CDR3 spans 12 amino acids. Looked up from germline, CDR1 is MNHEY and CDR2 is SVGEGT. The CDR3 nucleotides are TGTGCCAGCGGTGAGTTTCGAAACACCATATATTTT. Its translation is CASGEFRNTIYF.

In this sample, this clonotype turned up a few times. A read error likely explains this, since a far larger clone differs by one base. The chain couples TRBV6-4 to TRBJ1-2; tentative D call: TRBD1 (5 bases). The germline V gene has CDR1 MRHNA and CDR2 SNTAGT. The CDR3 runs to 13 residues. The V and J ends lost 4 bases and 3 bases respectively, with 9 bases between them. This CDR3 is CASSATEYYGYTF. The CDR3 DNA sequence: TGTGCCAGCAGTGCGACAGAGTACTATGGCTACACCTTC.

The table lists this clonotype with many counts. V and J are TRBV30 and TRBJ1-2; D call uncertain. This CDR3 is built from 12 residues. CDR1 is GTSNPN, CDR2 SVGIG, per germline (reference sequence). V lost 1 base and J 2 bases, leaving 5 bases between the germline ends. The CDR3 sequence: CAWSGGNYGYTF. In nucleotides, the CDR3 is TGTGCCTGGAGTGGGGGAAACTATGGCTACACCTTC.

This clonotype was detected ten times or more. The rearrangement links TRBV27 to TRBJ2-3; D could derive from TRBD1 or TRBD2 (5 bases each). This CDR3 is built from 15 residues. Germline V lookup: CDR1 MNHEY, CDR2 SMNVEV (reference sequence). V was clipped by 7 bases and J by 2 bases, with 16 bases between them. The CDR3 nucleotides read TGTGCCAGCAATCCCGACAGCGACTACACAGATACGCAGTATTTT. It codes for CASNPDSDYTDTQYF.

This clonotype was counted at least ten times. The rearrangement links TRBV19 to TRBJ1-2; D possibly corresponds to TRBD1 (5 bases). CDR1 and CDR2 from the germline V gene are LNHDA and SQIVND (reference sequence). The CDR3 totals 12 residues. V was pared by 5 bases and J by 12 bases, with 16 bases between. CDR3 in amino acids: CASSGRSGEDTF. As DNA, the CDR3 is TGTGCCAGTAGTGGGAGATCGGGGGAGGACACCTTC.

V and J are TRBV7-2 and TRBJ2-3; the match to TRBD2 covers 10 bases. The CDR3 runs to 18 residues. Germline V gene sequence: CDR1 SGHTA, CDR2 FQGNSA. V lost 5 bases, J lost 0 bases, and 11 bases stayed unmatched. The CDR3 nucleotides are TGTGCCAGCAGCAAAGGCCCAACTAGCGGGACCAGCACAGATACGCAGTATTTT. Protein: CASSKGPTSGTSTDTQYF.

For this clonotype: Compared with germline, one end of the junction differs, possibly owing to a read error. This rearrangement joins TRBV24-1 to TRBJ2-1; the D is unclear. The germline CDR1 and CDR2 sequences are KGHDR and SFDVKD. CDR3 size: 17 residues. The CDR3 loop is CATSDLGRRRANNEHFF. For the CDR3, the DNA is TGTGCCACCAGTGATCTAGGACGGAGACGGGCAAACAATGAGCATTTCTTC.

At least ten counts were recorded for this clonotype. The V and J genes are TRBV28 and TRBJ2-1, with 8 bases fitting TRBD2. The CDR3 covers 13 residues. V shed 5 bases, J shed 9 bases, and the junction held 6 bases outside the gene matches. Germline assignment: CDR1 MDHEN and CDR2 SYDVKM. The CDR3 nucleotides are TGTGCCAGCAGTGGGAGCGGGAGAAGTGAGCAGTTCTTC. This codes for CASSGSGRSEQFF.

In the case of this clonotype: A far larger clone is only one base removed, so a read error is likely. V is TRBV6-5 and J is TRBJ1-2; D is unresolved. Germline lookup yields CDR1 MNHEY and CDR2 SVGAGI. The CDR3 consists of 15 residues. Here the CDR3 reads CVSSEGYDSNYGYTF. The CDR3 region has the DNA TGTGTCAGCAGTGAAGGATACGACTCTAACTATGGCTACACCTTC.

This clonotype showed up many times. The rearrangement joins TRBV5-5 to TRBJ2-1; maybe TRBD2 (6 bases). The V and J ends lost 1 base and 6 bases respectively, with 14 bases between them. The CDR3 spans 15 residues. The germline V gene encodes CDR1 SGHKS and CDR2 YYEKEE (reference sequence). The CDR3 DNA reads TGTGCCAGCAGCTTGCCGAGACGGGGAGGCAATGAGCAGTTCTTC. Its protein is CASSLPRRGGNEQFF.